This is a list of T cell receptor beta chains from one sample in a study of T cells in Graves' hyperthyroidism and ophthalmopathy. Each CDR3 protein is one row after TCRdb ran MiXCR on the multiplex PCR reads. The sample carries about 840,000 distinct CDR3 sequences, 38% recorded once. Sequenced input: blood. Every receptor here comes from a man aged 18 to 30 with Graves' hyperthyroidism. Both conserved end residues are part of each CDR3. A D gene is named only where the DNA matches it firmly. Rows give clone size only sometimes, using once, few, many, or a class for an expanded clone.

d_call,j_call,v_call,clone_size,cdr3_aa,cdr3_nt
-,TRBJ1-6,TRBV4-1,few,CASSQDPSGNSPLHF,TGCGCCAGCAGCCAAGACCCAAGTGGGAATTCACCCCTCCACTTT
TRBD1,TRBJ2-6,TRBV7-9,few,CASQTGGFSGANVLTF,TGTGCCAGCCAGACAGGGGGTTTCTCTGGGGCCAACGTCCTGACTTTC
TRBD2,TRBJ2-5,TRBV6-6,-,CASSPGWGRSGSETQYF,TGTGCCAGCAGCCCTGGTTGGGGCAGGAGCGGGAGTGAGACCCAGTACTTC
-,TRBJ2-7,TRBV6-5,-,CASSYSRQTYEQYF,TGTGCCAGCAGTTACTCGCGACAGACCTACGAGCAGTACTTC
-,TRBJ2-5,TRBV4-2,-,CASSQVLAAQETQYF,TGTGCCAGCAGCCAAGTTTTAGCGGCACAAGAGACCCAGTACTTC
-,TRBJ2-7,TRBV7-9,few,CAVGGTSYEQYF,TGTGCCGTAGGGGGGACGTCCTACGAGCAGTACTTC
-,TRBJ1-1,TRBV7-8,few,CASSNSRGATEAFF,TGTGCCAGCAGCAATTCCAGGGGAGCCACTGAAGCTTTCTTT
-,TRBJ2-7,TRBV11-2,-,CASSSGRANTGELYF,TGTGCCAGCAGCAGCGGACGGGCGAACACCGGGGAGCTGTACTTC
TRBD1,TRBJ1-6,TRBV9,few,CASSPGGQVGGSPLHF,TGTGCCAGCAGCCCAGGAGGACAGGTCGGCGGTTCACCCCTCCACTTT
TRBD1,TRBJ2-5,TRBV20-1,-,CSVSHGTGNQPQYF,TGCAGTGTCTCCCACGGGACAGGGAATCAGCCCCAGTACTTC
TRBD2,TRBJ2-7,TRBV7-6,-,CASSFGLAEDSYEQYF,TGTGCCAGCAGCTTCGGGCTAGCGGAAGACTCCTACGAGCAGTACTTC
TRBD2,TRBJ2-7,TRBV10-3,-,CASSFRTSGRSYEQYF,TGTGCCAGCAGTTTTAGGACTAGCGGGAGATCCTACGAGCAGTACTTC
-,TRBJ2-6,TRBV29-1,-,CSVADMASGANVLTF,TGCAGCGTTGCTGACATGGCTTCTGGGGCCAACGTCCTGACTTTC
TRBD1,TRBJ1-4,TRBV9,many,CASSVHGTGAEKLFF,TGTGCCAGCAGCGTACACGGGACAGGGGCCGAAAAACTGTTTTTT
-,TRBJ1-1,TRBV7-9,-,CASSLDRVHNTEAFF,TGTGCCAGCAGCTTAGACAGGGTGCATAACACTGAAGCTTTCTTT
-,TRBJ1-4,TRBV19,many,CASSMRQGHEKLFF,TGTGCCAGTAGTATGCGGCAGGGTCATGAAAAACTGTTTTTT
TRBD1,TRBJ1-1,TRBV7-9,-,CASSLRTGTNTEAFF,TGTGCCAGCAGTCTCCGGACAGGGACGAACACTGAAGCTTTCTTT
-,TRBJ2-5,TRBV7-9,-,CASSLTQRAYQETQYF,TGTGCCAGCAGCTTGACTCAGCGGGCCTACCAAGAGACCCAGTACTTC
TRBD1,TRBJ1-2,TRBV10-2,many,CASSRDRGFYGYTF,TGCGCCAGCAGTCGGGACAGGGGCTTCTATGGCTACACCTTC
-,TRBJ2-1,TRBV2,-,CASSLALGEQFF,TGTGCCAGCAGCTTAGCGCTGGGGGAGCAGTTCTTC
-,TRBJ2-5,TRBV9,many,CASSVEEIGETQYF,TGTGCCAGCAGCGTAGAAGAGATTGGGGAGACCCAGTACTTC
TRBD2,TRBJ2-2,TRBV29-1,-,CSVGLAGVHTGELFF,TGCAGCGTTGGGCTAGCGGGGGTACACACCGGGGAGCTGTTTTTT
TRBD1,TRBJ1-1,TRBV19,many,CASSRTGEAKTEAFF,TGTGCCAGTAGCAGGACAGGGGAAGCTAAAACTGAAGCTTTCTTT
TRBD1,TRBJ1-1,TRBV7-9,many,CASSSQGQTLDEAFF,TGTGCCAGCAGCTCACAGGGACAGACATTGGATGAAGCTTTCTTT
-,TRBJ1-4,TRBV7-9,-,CASSLALTGGEKLFF,TGTGCCAGCAGCTTAGCGCTAACGGGCGGTGAAAAACTGTTTTTT
-,TRBJ1-3,TRBV6-2/TRBV6-3,-,CASSYSSSADSGNTIYF,TGTGCCAGCAGTTACTCGAGTTCCGCGGACTCTGGAAACACCATATATTTT
-,TRBJ1-2,TRBV7-6,many,CASSLQGLHGYTF,TGTGCCAGCAGCTTGCAGGGGCTCCATGGCTACACCTTC
-,TRBJ1-3,TRBV7-2,many,CASSRMTGNTIYF,TGTGCCAGCAGCCGTATGACAGGAAACACCATATATTTT
TRBD1,TRBJ2-7,TRBV12-3/TRBV12-4,few,CASSFWQGAYEQYF,TGTGCCAGCAGTTTCTGGCAGGGGGCTTACGAGCAGTACTTC
-,TRBJ2-7,TRBV7-9,many,CASRMAQGQTEQYF,TGTGCCAGCCGGATGGCGCAGGGGCAGACCGAGCAGTACTTC
-,TRBJ1-1,TRBV29-1,many,CSVELRMNTEAFF,TGCAGCGTTGAGTTGCGTATGAACACTGAAGCTTTCTTT
-,TRBJ1-6,TRBV2,many,CASSEGGASGRDSPLHF,TGTGCCAGCAGTGAGGGGGGTGCCTCAGGCAGGGATTCACCCCTCCACTTT
-,TRBJ1-1,TRBV6-2/TRBV6-3,-,CATTRVPRQNTEAFF,TGTGCCACTACGAGGGTCCCTCGACAGAACACTGAAGCTTTCTTT
TRBD1,TRBJ1-5,TRBV9,many,CASSSDRGNQPQHF,TGTGCCAGCAGTTCGGACAGGGGGAATCAGCCCCAGCATTTT
TRBD2,TRBJ2-2,TRBV7-2,-,CASSSGTSGSGITGELFF,TGTGCCAGCAGCTCAGGGACTAGCGGGAGCGGGATCACCGGGGAGCTGTTTTTT
TRBD1,TRBJ1-2,TRBV7-8,many,CASSLGDRVNYGYTF,TGTGCCAGCAGCTTAGGGGACAGGGTTAACTATGGCTACACCTTC
-,TRBJ1-4,TRBV20-1,-,CSAIGSGEKLFF,TGCAGTGCTATAGGTTCCGGTGAAAAACTGTTTTTT
TRBD1,TRBJ1-1,TRBV7-9,few,CASSFSRTGGLNTEAFF,TGTGCCAGCAGCTTCAGCCGGACAGGGGGATTGAACACTGAAGCTTTCTTT
-,TRBJ1-3,TRBV7-2,-,CASSPGQIGNTIYF,TGTGCCAGCAGTCCCGGACAGATTGGAAACACCATATATTTT
-,TRBJ1-1,TRBV7-9,many,CATRTADTEAFF,TGTGCCACCCGGACAGCTGACACTGAAGCTTTCTTT
-,TRBJ2-7,TRBV4-3,few,CASSQVGGPDTYYEQYF,TGCGCCAGCAGCCAAGTAGGGGGTCCGGACACCTACTACGAGCAGTACTTC
-,TRBJ1-3,TRBV5-1,few,CASSLVGGPSGNTIYF,TGCGCCAGCAGCTTGGTCGGGGGCCCCTCTGGAAACACCATATATTTT
-,TRBJ2-5,TRBV2,few,CASSPRVGEETQYF,TGTGCCAGCAGTCCGCGAGTCGGGGAAGAGACCCAGTACTTC
-,TRBJ1-5,TRBV2,-,CASSYSRMPDGWGSNQPQHF,TGTGCCAGCAGTTACTCCAGGATGCCGGACGGGTGGGGCAGCAATCAGCCCCAGCATTTT
-,TRBJ1-5,TRBV5-1,-,CASSSGAGNYEHF,TGCGCCAGCAGCTCGGGCGCGGGGAACTACGAGCATTTT
-,TRBJ2-7,TRBV7-9,-,CASSYGGRYEQYF,TGTGCCAGTTCGTACGGGGGGCGGTACGAGCAGTACTTC
TRBD2,TRBJ2-2,TRBV5-1,few,CASSSATKRGAGELFF,TGCGCCAGCAGCTCGGCGACAAAGCGGGGAGCCGGGGAGCTGTTTTTT
TRBD1,TRBJ1-5,TRBV3-1,-,CASSQSGDRGHDQPQHF,TGTGCCAGCAGCCAATCTGGGGACAGGGGGCACGATCAGCCCCAGCATTTT
-,TRBJ1-5,TRBV19,-,CASSISLAISNQPQHF,TGTGCCAGTAGTATAAGTCTGGCCATTAGCAATCAGCCCCAGCATTTT
-,TRBJ1-4,TRBV7-2,-,CASSAGSLPGREKLFF,TGTGCCAGCAGCGCGGGGTCACTCCCAGGACGTGAAAAACTGTTTTTT
TRBD1,TRBJ2-5,TRBV25-1,-,CASSEPRQGQETQYF,TGTGCCAGCAGTGAACCCCGACAGGGCCAAGAGACCCAGTACTTC
-,TRBJ1-2,TRBV5-6,-,CASSRDQDGYGYTF,TGTGCCAGCAGCCGAGACCAAGACGGCTATGGCTACACCTTC
-,TRBJ1-6,TRBV7-8,few,CASSQAPGFGNSPLHF,TGTGCCAGCAGCCAAGCCCCAGGGTTCGGAAATTCACCCCTCCACTTT
-,TRBJ1-2,TRBV20-1,-,CSARDLGSKGYTF,TGCAGTGCTAGAGATCTGGGGTCTAAGGGCTACACCTTC
-,TRBJ1-2,TRBV13,-,CASSPTPSNYGYTF,TGTGCCAGCAGCCCGACCCCCTCCAACTATGGCTACACCTTC
-,TRBJ1-1,TRBV12-3/TRBV12-4,few,CASRRTVEAFF,TGTGCCAGCAGGCGGACAGTAGAAGCTTTCTTT
-,TRBJ2-7,TRBV7-2,few,CASSPQVPYEQYF,TGTGCCAGCTCACCACAGGTCCCCTACGAGCAGTACTTC
-,TRBJ1-2,TRBV7-9,few,CASSLGLHRPTISYTF,TGTGCCAGCAGCTTAGGTCTCCACAGACCCACGATAAGCTACACCTTC
-,TRBJ1-1,TRBV7-9,many,CASSLEWAAEAFF,TGTGCCAGCAGCTTGGAATGGGCGGCTGAAGCTTTCTTT